Below are 7 T cell receptor beta chains sequenced from a single sample in a study of human T cells and chemical hapten exposure. The time point denotes: patch test 2, 6 weeks after DPC sensitization. As for treatment: therapeutic diphenylcyclopropenone sensitization with weekly scalp DPC. TCRdb itself ran the RACE reads through MiXCR, one entry per CDR3 protein. This table holds approximately 90,000 distinct CDR3 sequences, roughly 11% found once. The source material was whole blood, sampled in connection with sensitization to the hapten diphenylcyclopropenone (DPC). The receptors were gathered from a man aged 35 to 55 with alopecia areata. Some clones in this sample may be carry-over from other donors' samples.

V gene TRBV12-3 or TRBV12-4 combines with J gene TRBJ1-5; D is perhaps TRBD1 (6 bases). The CDR3 runs 15 residues. The ends were cut back, 3 bases at V and 3 bases at J, with 12 bases in the middle. CDR3 in amino acids: CASSLGAEVNQPQHF. The CDR3 coding sequence is TGTGCCAGCAGTTTGGGGGCAGAGGTCAATCAGCCCCAGCATTTT.

The rearrangement links TRBV3-1 to TRBJ1-1, with no clear D. V was trimmed by 1 base and J by 1 base, leaving 13 bases between them. This CDR3 is 16 amino acids long. Germline values: CDR1 LGHDT, CDR2 YNNKEL (reference sequence). CDR3 region: CASSQARGQSNTEAFF. CDR3 in DNA: TGTGCCAGCAGCCAAGCCCGTGGGCAGTCGAACACTGAAGCTTTCTTT.

The rearrangement joins TRBV5-5 to TRBJ2-3; D possibly corresponds to TRBD2 (6 bases). This CDR3 has 16 residues. Germline V gene sequence: CDR1 SGHKS, CDR2 YYEKEE (reference sequence). Trimming removed 0 bases at V and 0 bases at J, with 11 bases between. The CDR3 protein is CASSLVGGVSTDTQYF. The CDR3, as DNA: TGTGCCAGCAGCTTGGTTGGCGGGGTTAGCACAGATACGCAGTATTTT.

This clonotype showed up just a few times. The genes are TRBV12-3 or TRBV12-4 and TRBJ1-5, with no clear D. With 6 bases removed from V and 11 bases from J, the gap between germline ends came to 14 bases. This CDR3 region has 12 residues. CDR3 in DNA: TGTGCCAGCAGCAGCCGGGCCCACGCCCAGCATTTT. As protein: CASSSRAHAQHF.

The rearrangement uses TRBV11-2 and TRBJ2-1; maybe TRBD2 (6 bases). Per the germline V gene, CDR1 is SGHAT and CDR2 is FQNNGV. The CDR3 extends over 18 amino acids. Trimming shortened V by 6 bases and J by 8 bases, and 29 bases separated the two germline ends. The CDR3 reads CASRSTPSGSSQGDEQFF. CDR3 DNA: TGTGCCAGCAGATCTACCCCTTCCGGGAGTTCGCAAGGGGATGAGCAGTTCTTC. The whole variable domain, remainder taken from reference TRBV11-2 and TRBJ2-1, is EAGVAQSPRYKIIEKRQSVAFWCNPISGHATLYWYQQILGQGPKLLIQFQNNGVVDDSQLPKDRFSAERLKGVDSTLKIQPAKLEDSAVYLCASRSTPSGSSQGDEQFFGPGTRLTVL.

In its sample, this clonotype was seen a few times. The gene calls are TRBV9 and TRBJ2-1, with 11 bases matching TRBD2. With V trimmed by 0 bases and J by 6 bases, 8 bases remained unmatched. The CDR3 has 17 residues. Germline V CDR1 and CDR2: SGDLS, YYNGEE. The CDR3 loop reads CASSVATLAGVGNEQFF. In DNA, the CDR3 is TGTGCCAGCAGCGTAGCTACACTAGCGGGAGTCGGCAATGAGCAGTTCTTC.

This clonotype has ten or more counts. The rearrangement uses TRBV27 and TRBJ2-2; D unclear. Trimming left V 5 bases short and J 4 bases short, with 5 bases between. Looked up from germline, CDR1 is MNHEY and CDR2 is SMNVEV (reference sequence). The CDR3 covers 12 residues. The CDR3 nucleotides are TGTGCCAGCAGTATTGCCACCGGGGAGCTGTTTTTT. Encoded protein: CASSIATGELFF.